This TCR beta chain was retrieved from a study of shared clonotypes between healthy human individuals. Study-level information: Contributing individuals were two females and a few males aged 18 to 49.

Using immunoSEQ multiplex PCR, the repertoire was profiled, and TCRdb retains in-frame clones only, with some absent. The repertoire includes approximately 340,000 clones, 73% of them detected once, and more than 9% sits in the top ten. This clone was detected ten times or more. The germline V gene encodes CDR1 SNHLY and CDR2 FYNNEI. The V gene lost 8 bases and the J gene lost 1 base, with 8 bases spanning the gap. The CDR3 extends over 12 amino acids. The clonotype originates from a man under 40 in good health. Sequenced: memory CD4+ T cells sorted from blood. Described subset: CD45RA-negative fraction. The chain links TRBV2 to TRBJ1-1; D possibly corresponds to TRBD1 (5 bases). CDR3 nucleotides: TGTGCCAGCGGGACGGAGAACACTGAAGCTTTCTTT. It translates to CASGTENTEAFF.